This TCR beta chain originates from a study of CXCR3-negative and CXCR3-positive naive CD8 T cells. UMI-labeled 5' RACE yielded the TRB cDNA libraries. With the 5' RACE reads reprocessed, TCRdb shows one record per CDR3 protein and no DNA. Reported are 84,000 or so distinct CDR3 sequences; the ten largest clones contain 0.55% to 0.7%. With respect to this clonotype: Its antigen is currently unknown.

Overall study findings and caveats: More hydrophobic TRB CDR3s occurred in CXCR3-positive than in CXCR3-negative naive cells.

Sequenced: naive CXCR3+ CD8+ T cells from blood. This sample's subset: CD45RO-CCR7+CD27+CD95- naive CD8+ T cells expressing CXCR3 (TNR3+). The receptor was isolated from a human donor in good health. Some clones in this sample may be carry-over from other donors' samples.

The CDR3 is CASSSATGTGYEQYF. The rearrangement links TRBV4-1 to TRBJ2-7; TCRdb proposes TRBD1, but this gene call is untestable without DNA. CDR3 size: 15 residues. Germline values: CDR1 MGHRA, CDR2 YSYEKL.